There are many counts of the clone carrying this T cell receptor beta chain. Its specificity is unknown. The data originate from a study of spatial heterogeneity in lung cancer. Study outcomes and limitations: Ubiquitous expanded tumor TCRs were seen in blood more at resection than at follow-up.

The CDR3 covers 15 residues. The germline V gene encodes CDR1 SGHRS and CDR2 YFSETQ. V shed 5 bases and J shed 0 bases, with 13 bases lying between them. One entry per CDR3 protein, called by TCRdb with MiXCR from the 5' RACE reads. The sample contains 40,000 to 50,000 distinct CDR3 sequences, roughly an eighth of which appear only once. Time point meaning: sample taken at primary tumor resection. The input material, whole RNA from tumor, nontumor lung or frozen PBMC, was sequenced unsorted. The specimen was PBMCs, collected at surgery. V usage is TRBV5-1 and J usage is TRBJ2-3, with a tentative D call TRBD2 (6 bases). The clonotype comes from a male donor with early-stage non-small cell lung cancer. CDR3 sequence (DNA): TGCGCCAGCAGTCTGGGGGACTCTAGCACAGATACGCAGTATTTT. Its translation is CASSLGDSSTDTQYF.